Listed here are 7 T cell receptor beta chains from one sample, sequenced in a study of blood T cells in healthy people across ages. Next came a second PCR, run for about 6 to 11 cycles, which used a sample-barcoded 5' primer along with a J-beta primer mix. Each CDR3 protein is one row after TCRdb ran MiXCR on the 5' RACE reads. The data hold around 800,000 distinct CDR3 sequences, with 60% to 80% observed a single time. Source material: blood. The receptors come from a man aged 25 to 40 in good health.

The chain combines TRBV6-5 with TRBJ2-5; D call uncertain. The J call may be in error: the DNA end matches TRBJ2-7 better. CDR3 length: 13 residues. Germline assignment: CDR1 MNHEY and CDR2 SVGAGI. CDR3 amino acids: CASIDWVYGEQYF. The CDR3 DNA reads as TGTGCCAGCATTGATTGGGTTTATGGCGAGCAGTACTTC.

This clonotype was recorded only once. The V call is TRBV7-8, the J call TRBJ2-2; 8 bases fit TRBD1. Per the germline V gene, CDR1 is SGHVS and CDR2 is FQNEAQ. Trimming took 5 bases from V and 6 from J; bases not matched to a gene: 20. The CDR3 loop spans 19 amino acids. The DNA for the CDR3 is TGTGCCAGCAGCCTAAGCTTACCTGCCGGGACAGGCGGACCCGGGGAGCTGTTTTTT. It encodes CASSLSLPAGTGGPGELFF.

J is TRBJ1-5 and V is TRBV7-2; the D gene is possibly TRBD1 (6 bases). The CDR3 spans 19 residues. The germline gives CDR1 SGHTA, CDR2 FQGNSA. Trimming pared 1 base from V and 0 bases from J, leaving 19 bases between. As DNA, the CDR3 is TGTGCCAGCAGCTTAGAAGGGCCGGGGGCGTCTTATAGCAATCAGCCCCAGCATTTT. This codes for CASSLEGPGASYSNQPQHF.

This clonotype was detected a few times. V is TRBV7-2 and J is TRBJ2-7; D perhaps matches TRBD1 (6 bases). This CDR3 region has 13 residues. V dropped 1 base and J dropped 6 bases, with 10 bases sitting between them. Looked up from germline, CDR1 is SGHTA and CDR2 is FQGNSA. CDR3 loop: CASSLERRGEQYF. In DNA, the CDR3 is TGTGCCAGCAGCTTAGAACGCAGGGGCGAGCAGTACTTC.

This clonotype showed up just a few times. The chain joins TRBV7-9 to TRBJ2-4; D is unresolved. V was shortened by 5 bases and J by 9 bases, with 8 bases between the two germline ends. Germline CDR1 is SEHNR and CDR2 is FQNEAQ (reference sequence). The CDR3 has 11 amino acids. CDR3 region: CASSETSIQYF. Here the CDR3 DNA reads TGTGCCAGCAGCGAGACAAGCATTCAGTACTTC.

This clonotype was detected a few times. The V call is TRBV6-6, the J call TRBJ2-7; TRBD1 or TRBD2 may be the D gene (5 bases each). V dropped 7 bases and J dropped 3 bases, with 13 bases sitting between them. Germline V gives CDR1 MNHNY, CDR2 SVGAGI (reference sequence). The CDR3 is 13 amino acids. The CDR3 bases are TGTGCCAGCACCCCCGGGGCCTACTACGAGCAGTACTTC. Amino acids: CASTPGAYYEQYF.

This chain links TRBV7-9 with TRBJ1-2; 11 bases are shared with TRBD1. Germline V gives CDR1 SEHNR, CDR2 FQNEAQ (reference sequence). CDR3 length equals 19 residues. V trimming: 8 bases; J trimming: 0 bases; junction bases outside the gene matches: 17. The CDR3 bases are TGTGCCAGCCTCCCCTCGAACCCGGGACAGGGGGAAGCTAACTATGGCTACACCTTC. This encodes CASLPSNPGQGEANYGYTF.